A single sample gave rise to the 22 T cell receptor beta chains below, sequenced in a study of beta chain features in type 1 diabetes. Broader study findings: When Type 1 diabetes patients were examined, their TCRB CDR3s proved moderately but significantly shorter in all four CD4+ subsets.

As every portion of the isolated RNA was reverse transcribed, the sequencing read expressed TCRB transcripts. Sequenced by immunoSEQ multiplex PCR; TCRdb stores in-frame clones only, minus some. The sample has around 250,000 clones, about 15% seen once. These TCRs are of unknown antigen specificity. Sequencing was done on a sample of naive CD4+ T cells from blood. Source of these receptors: a man aged 25-45 years with type 1 diabetes.

This clone has more than one count but fewer than ten. This rearrangement joins TRBV27 to TRBJ1-2, with D tentatively TRBD1 (6 bases). Germline V gene lookup returns CDR1 MNHEY and CDR2 SMNVEV (reference sequence). Trimming left V 9 bases short and J 4 bases short, with 21 bases between. This CDR3 has 15 residues. CDR3 in amino acids: CASSISGHAPYGYTF. In DNA form, the CDR3 reads TGTGCCAGTTCCATTTCGGGACATGCTCCCTATGGCTACACCTTC.

This clone was detected a few times. This chain connects TRBV9 to TRBJ2-1, with D perhaps matching TRBD2 (7 bases). This CDR3 is built from 15 residues. V lost 1 base and J lost 7, with 15 bases in between. Germline assignment: CDR1 SGDLS and CDR2 YYNGEE. This CDR3 reads CASSVSGGSVNEQFF. The CDR3 DNA reads as TGTGCCAGCAGCGTATCGGGGGGCTCCGTGAATGAGCAGTTCTTC.

This clone came up a few times. The V and J genes are TRBV29-1 and TRBJ2-3; 9 positions agree with TRBD2. This CDR3 contains 15 residues. J was trimmed by 2 bases and V by 4 bases; bases with no gene match: 7. CDR1 and CDR2 from the germline V gene are SQVTM and ANQGSEA. This CDR3 is CSVGEASGITDTQYF. The CDR3 DNA reads TGCAGCGTTGGGGAGGCTAGCGGGATCACAGATACGCAGTATTTT.

V and J are TRBV9 and TRBJ1-2; the match to TRBD1 covers 9 bases. This CDR3 is built from 14 residues. The junction had 7 bases not matched to a gene; V was cut back by 3 bases and J by 7 bases. Looked up from germline, CDR1 is SGDLS and CDR2 is YYNGEE. The CDR3 protein is CASSADRGRGGYTF. CDR3 coding DNA: TGTGCCAGCAGCGCGGACAGGGGTCGGGGTGGCTACACCTTC.

This clone was seen only a few times. One end of the junction is discordant with germline, which a read error may explain. The rearrangement joins TRBV4-1 to TRBJ1-2; D possibly corresponds to TRBD1 (5 bases). The length of the CDR3 is 14 residues. The V gene's germline CDR1 is MGHRA and CDR2 YSYEKL. DNA for the CDR3: TGTGCCAGCAGCTCCGGAGGGGTGGACTATGGCTACACCTTC. Residues: CASSSGGVDYGYTF.

This clone has only a few counts. The chain uses TRBV5-1 and TRBJ2-1; D unclear. Germline values: CDR1 SGHRS, CDR2 YFSETQ. CDR3 length equals 11 residues. V was trimmed by 4 bases and J by 5 bases, leaving 4 bases between them. The CDR3 loop is CASSPDNEQFF. In DNA, the CDR3 is TGCGCCAGCAGCCCAGACAATGAGCAGTTCTTC.

This clone was seen ten or more times. The chain's CDR3 is CASNEGGGYNEQFF. DNA for the CDR3: TGCGCCAGCAACGAGGGAGGGGGATACAATGAGCAGTTCTTC. The rearrangement links TRBV23-1 to TRBJ2-1, with D possibly being TRBD2 (7 bases). TRBV23-1 counts as an open reading frame of uncertain function. CDR3 size: 14 residues. The germline V and J ends were trimmed by 7 bases and 4 bases, with 14 bases remaining between them.

This chain links TRBV30 with TRBJ1-5, with D possibly TRBD1 on 5 matching bases. From germline, CDR1 is GTSNPN and CDR2 SVGIG (reference sequence). CDR3 length: 13 amino acids. V was trimmed by 3 bases and J by 7 bases, leaving 13 bases between them. This CDR3 is CAWSTGREQPQHF. CDR3 DNA sequence: TGTGCCTGGAGCACAGGACGGGAGCAGCCCCAGCATTTT.

V and J are TRBV25-1 and TRBJ2-2; tentative D call: TRBD1 (6 bases). The germline CDR1 and CDR2 sequences are MGHDK and SYGVNS. The CDR3 is 14 amino acids. V was pared by 10 bases and J by 2 bases, with 14 bases between. The CDR3 protein is CATQGIPNTGELFF. The CDR3 coding sequence is TGTGCCACCCAGGGGATCCCAAACACCGGGGAGCTGTTTTTT.

The rearrangement joins TRBV11-2 to TRBJ1-2; 7 nucleotides match TRBD1. This CDR3 is 14 amino acids long. CDR1 and CDR2 from the germline V gene are SGHAT and FQNNGV. The V segment lost 4 bases and the J segment 5 bases; nucleotides outside the gene matches: 7. The CDR3 DNA reads TGTGCCAGCAGCTCCACCGGGACAGATTATGGCTACACCTTC. It translates to CASSSTGTDYGYTF.

This clone was detected a few times. The CDR3 coding sequence is TGTGCCAGCAGTCGAGCGGGAGCGATAACAGATACGCAGTATTTT. Translating gives CASSRAGAITDTQYF. The chain combines TRBV4-2 with TRBJ2-3; TRBD2 matches at 8 bases. There are 15 residues in the CDR3. The germline V gene encodes CDR1 LGHNA and CDR2 YNFKEQ. The trim removed 6 bases at V and 3 bases at J, leaving 8 bases unmatched.

The chain has TRBV5-1 and TRBJ2-1, with 7 bases matching TRBD2. The V gene's germline CDR1 is SGHRS and CDR2 YFSETQ. The J segment lost 5 bases and the V segment lost 3 bases, leaving 11 bases of the junction unmatched. The CDR3 is 16 residues long. The CDR3 spells CASSYYASGSHNEQFF. In DNA form, the CDR3 reads TGCGCCAGCAGCTACTATGCTAGCGGATCTCACAATGAGCAGTTCTTC.

CDR3 region: CASSDSSPGVGEKLFF. As DNA, the CDR3 is TGTGCCAGCAGTGACAGTTCGCCAGGGGTGGGTGAAAAACTGTTTTTT. The V call is TRBV25-1, the J call TRBJ1-4, with D maybe TRBD1 (6 bases). Deletions cut 3 bases from V and 7 bases from J, with 18 bases between. From germline, CDR1 is MGHDK and CDR2 SYGVNS. The CDR3 is 16 amino acids.

The V gene is TRBV18, the J gene TRBJ2-3; weak D call: TRBD1 (5 bases). The CDR3 covers 14 residues. The V gene lost 9 bases and the J gene lost 3 bases, with 16 bases spanning the gap. Germline-derived CDR1 and CDR2 are KGHSH and LQKENI. CDR3 DNA sequence: TGTGCCAGTCAGACGACAGCGACGACAGATACGCAGTATTTT. Its translation is CASQTTATTDTQYF.

The chain joins TRBV6-5 to TRBJ2-2; TRBD1 might be the D (5 bases). Germline V gene lookup returns CDR1 MNHEY and CDR2 SVGAGI. V was trimmed by 2 bases and J by 2 bases, leaving 6 bases between them. The length of the CDR3 is 14 residues. As DNA, the CDR3 is TGTGCCAGCAGTTACGGGGCCAACACCGGGGAGCTGTTTTTT. It codes for CASSYGANTGELFF.

This clone was recorded only once. The V and J genes are TRBV30 and TRBJ2-7; 10 nucleotides match TRBD2. CDR1 and CDR2 from the germline V gene are GTSNPN and SVGIG (reference sequence). This CDR3 spans 14 amino acids. V lost 7 bases to trimming and J lost 9 bases; unmatched junction nucleotides: 15. CDR3 loop: CASDGASGSLTQYF. The CDR3 nucleotides are TGTGCCTCCGACGGGGCTAGCGGGAGCCTGACGCAGTACTTC.

This sequence joins TRBV18 and TRBJ1-5; D is uncertain. The CDR3 spans 13 residues. The V and J ends lost 3 bases and 5 bases respectively, with 8 bases between them. Germline-derived CDR1 and CDR2 are KGHSH and LQKENI. Here the CDR3 reads CASSPAVDQPQHF. The CDR3 bases are TGTGCCAGCTCACCGGCGGTGGATCAGCCCCAGCATTTT.

The chain recombines TRBV19 with TRBJ2-4, with 7 positions matching TRBD1. This CDR3 is 14 amino acids long. Per the germline V gene, CDR1 is LNHDA and CDR2 is SQIVND (reference sequence). J was trimmed by 2 bases and V by 6 bases; bases with no gene match: 4. The CDR3 loop reads CASRSGQPKNIQYF. The CDR3 coding sequence is TGTGCCAGTAGGTCGGGACAGCCCAAAAACATTCAGTACTTC.

The chain recombines TRBV11-3 with TRBJ2-5; TRBD1 might be the D (6 bases). V gave up 0 bases and J gave up 4 bases, with 18 bases separating them. In germline, CDR1 is SGHNT, CDR2 YENEEA. This CDR3 spans 17 amino acids. CDR3 DNA: TGTGCCAGCAGCTTAGATGGTGTCAGGGGCCTGGGAGAGACCCAGTACTTC. This sequence encodes CASSLDGVRGLGETQYF.

This clone has only a few counts. The chain recombines TRBV5-1 with TRBJ2-2; weak D call: TRBD2 (5 bases). The CDR3 spans 13 residues. Germline lookup yields CDR1 SGHRS and CDR2 YFSETQ. Trimming left V 4 bases short and J 6 bases short, with 10 bases between. The CDR3 DNA sequence: TGCGCCAGCAGCCCATGGCGGGCCGGGGAGCTGTTTTTT. It codes for CASSPWRAGELFF.

There are a few counts of this clone. The chain couples TRBV5-4 to TRBJ1-2; D is possibly TRBD1 (5 bases). The CDR3 has 16 residues. V shed 4 bases and J shed 4 bases, with 20 bases lying between them. Per the germline V gene, CDR1 is SGHNT and CDR2 is YYREEE (reference sequence). In DNA, the CDR3 is TGTGCCAGCAGCCAAGGTGCAGGGCCCCGCTCCTATGGCTACACCTTC. It specifies CASSQGAGPRSYGYTF.

This clone was counted a few times. The chain uses TRBV5-4 and TRBJ1-2; the match to TRBD1 covers 8 bases. Per the germline V gene, CDR1 is SGHNT and CDR2 is YYREEE (reference sequence). CDR3 size: 14 residues. Unmatched junction bases numbered 5, after V lost 0 bases and J lost 7 bases. CDR3 coding DNA: TGTGCCAGCAGCTTGGGCCAGGGGGCCTCTGGCTACACCTTC. This gives the protein CASSLGQGASGYTF.